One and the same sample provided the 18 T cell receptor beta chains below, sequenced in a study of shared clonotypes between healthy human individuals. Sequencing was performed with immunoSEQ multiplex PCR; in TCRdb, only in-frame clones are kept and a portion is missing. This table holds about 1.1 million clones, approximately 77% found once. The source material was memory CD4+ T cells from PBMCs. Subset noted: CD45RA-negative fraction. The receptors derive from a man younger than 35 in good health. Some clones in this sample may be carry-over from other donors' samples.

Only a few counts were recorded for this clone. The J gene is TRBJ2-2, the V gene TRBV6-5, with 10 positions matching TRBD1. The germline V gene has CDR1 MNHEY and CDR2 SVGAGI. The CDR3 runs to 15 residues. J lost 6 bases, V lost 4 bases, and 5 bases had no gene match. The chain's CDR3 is CASSSWTGGAGELFF. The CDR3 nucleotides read TGTGCCAGCAGTTCCTGGACAGGGGGGGCCGGGGAGCTGTTTTTT.

CDR3 amino acids: CASSVGIETQYF. The DNA of the CDR3 is TGTGCCAGCAGCGTGGGCATCGAGACCCAGTACTTC. The chain combines TRBV7-2 with TRBJ2-5, with unresolved D. Trimming removed 5 bases at V and 5 bases at J, with 9 bases between. The CDR3 length is 12 residues. The germline gives CDR1 SGHTA, CDR2 FQGNSA.

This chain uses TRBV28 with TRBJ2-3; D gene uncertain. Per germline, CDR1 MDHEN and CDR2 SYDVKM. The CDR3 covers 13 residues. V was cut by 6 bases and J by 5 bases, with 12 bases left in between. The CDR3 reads CASRTFPGDTQYF. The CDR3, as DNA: TGTGCCAGCAGGACTTTCCCCGGAGATACGCAGTATTTT.

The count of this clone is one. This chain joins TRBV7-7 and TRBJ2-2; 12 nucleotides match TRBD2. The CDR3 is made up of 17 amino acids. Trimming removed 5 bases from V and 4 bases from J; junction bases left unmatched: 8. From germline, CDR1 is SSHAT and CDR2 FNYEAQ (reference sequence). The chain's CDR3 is CASSRLLAGGGTGELFF. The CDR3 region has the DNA TGTGCCAGCAGCCGATTACTAGCGGGAGGTGGCACCGGGGAGCTGTTTTTT. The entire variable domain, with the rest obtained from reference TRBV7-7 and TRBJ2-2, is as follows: GAGVSQSPRYKVTKRGQDVTLRCDPISSHATLYWYQQALGQGPEFLTYFNYEAQPDKSGLPSDRFSAERPEGSISTLTIQRTEQRDSAMYRCASSRLLAGGGTGELFFGEGSRLTVL.

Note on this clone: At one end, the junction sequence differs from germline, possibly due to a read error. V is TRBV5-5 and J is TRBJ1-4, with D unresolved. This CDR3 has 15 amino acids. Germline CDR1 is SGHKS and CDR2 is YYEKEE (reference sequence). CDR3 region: CASSLDAQQNEELFF. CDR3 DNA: TGTGCCAGCAGCTTAGATGCGCAGCAGAATGAAGAACTGTTTTTT.

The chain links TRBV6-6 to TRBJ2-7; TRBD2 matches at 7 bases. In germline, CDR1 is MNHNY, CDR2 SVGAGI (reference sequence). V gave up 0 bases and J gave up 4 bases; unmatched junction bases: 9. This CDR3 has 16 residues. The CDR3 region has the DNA TGTGCCAGCAGTTACTCCCTCGGGGGGTTGGGGTACGAGCAGTACTTC. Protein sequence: CASSYSLGGLGYEQYF.

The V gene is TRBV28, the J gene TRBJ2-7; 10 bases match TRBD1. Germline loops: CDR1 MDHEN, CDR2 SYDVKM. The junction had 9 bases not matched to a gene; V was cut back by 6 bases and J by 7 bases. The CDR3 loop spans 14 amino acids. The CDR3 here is CASRVMTGGREQYF. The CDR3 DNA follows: TGTGCCAGCAGAGTTATGACAGGGGGCCGGGAGCAGTACTTC.

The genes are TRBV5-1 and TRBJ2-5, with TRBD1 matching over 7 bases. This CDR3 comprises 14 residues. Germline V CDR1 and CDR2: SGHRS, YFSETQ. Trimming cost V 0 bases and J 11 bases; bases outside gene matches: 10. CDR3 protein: CASSLGVGGLEQYF. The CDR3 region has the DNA TGCGCCAGCAGCTTGGGCGTAGGGGGCTTAGAGCAGTACTTC. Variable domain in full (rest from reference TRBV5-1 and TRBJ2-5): KAGVTQTPRYLIKTRGQQVTLSCSPISGHRSVSWYQQTPGQGLQFLFEYFSETQRNKGNFPGRFSGRQFSNSRSEMNVSTLELGDSALYLCASSLGVGGLEQYFGPGTRLLVL.

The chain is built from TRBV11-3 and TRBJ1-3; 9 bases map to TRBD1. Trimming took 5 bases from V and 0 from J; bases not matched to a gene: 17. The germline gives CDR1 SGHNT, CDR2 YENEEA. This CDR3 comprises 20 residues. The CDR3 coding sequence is TGTGCCAGCAGCCATCAGAGGGACAGGGAGGCCTGGGACTCTGGAAACACCATATATTTT. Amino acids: CASSHQRDREAWDSGNTIYF.

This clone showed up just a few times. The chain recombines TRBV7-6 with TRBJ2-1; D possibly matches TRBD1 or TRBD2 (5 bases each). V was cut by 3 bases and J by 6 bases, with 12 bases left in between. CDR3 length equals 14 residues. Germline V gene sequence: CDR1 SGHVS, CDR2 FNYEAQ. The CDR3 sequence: CASSFAGTINEQFF. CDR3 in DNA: TGTGCCAGCAGCTTCGCCGGGACGATCAATGAGCAGTTCTTC.

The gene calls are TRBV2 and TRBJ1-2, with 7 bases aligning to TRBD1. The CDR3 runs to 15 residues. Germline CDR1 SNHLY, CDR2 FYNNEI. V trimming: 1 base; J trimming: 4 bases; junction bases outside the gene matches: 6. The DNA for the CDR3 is TGTGCCAGCAGTGAAGATGAGGGGGCGCCCTATGGCTACACCTTC. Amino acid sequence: CASSEDEGAPYGYTF.

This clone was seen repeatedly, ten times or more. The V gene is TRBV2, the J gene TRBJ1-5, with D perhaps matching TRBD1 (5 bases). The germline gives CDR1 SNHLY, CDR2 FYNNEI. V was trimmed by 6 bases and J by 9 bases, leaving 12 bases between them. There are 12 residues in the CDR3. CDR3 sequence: CASRGPRGPQHF. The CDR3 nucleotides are TGTGCCAGCAGGGGGCCAAGGGGGCCCCAGCATTTT.

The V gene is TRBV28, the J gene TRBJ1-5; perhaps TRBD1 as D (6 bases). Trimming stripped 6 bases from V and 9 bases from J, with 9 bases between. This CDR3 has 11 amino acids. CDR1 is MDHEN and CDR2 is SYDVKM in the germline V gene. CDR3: CASRQGSPQHF. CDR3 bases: TGTGCCAGCAGACAGGGTTCGCCCCAGCATTTT. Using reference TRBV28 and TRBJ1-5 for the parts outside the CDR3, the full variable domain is DVKVTQSSRYLVKRTGEKVFLECVQDMDHENMFWYRQDPGLGLRLIYFSYDVKMKEKGDIPEGYSVSREKKERFSLILESASTNQTSMYLCASRQGSPQHFGDGTRLSIL.

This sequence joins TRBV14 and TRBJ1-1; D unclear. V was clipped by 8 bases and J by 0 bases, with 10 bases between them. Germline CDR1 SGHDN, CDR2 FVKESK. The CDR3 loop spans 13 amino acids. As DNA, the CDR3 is TGTGCCAGCGGGAAAAACATGAACACTGAAGCTTTCTTT. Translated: CASGKNMNTEAFF.

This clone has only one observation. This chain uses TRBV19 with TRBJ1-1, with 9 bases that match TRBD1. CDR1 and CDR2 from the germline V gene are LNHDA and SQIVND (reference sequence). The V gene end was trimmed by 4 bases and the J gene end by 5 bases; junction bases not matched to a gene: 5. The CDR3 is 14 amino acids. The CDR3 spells CASSNRGLSTEAFF. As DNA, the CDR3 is TGTGCCAGTAGTAACAGGGGGCTTTCAACTGAAGCTTTCTTT.

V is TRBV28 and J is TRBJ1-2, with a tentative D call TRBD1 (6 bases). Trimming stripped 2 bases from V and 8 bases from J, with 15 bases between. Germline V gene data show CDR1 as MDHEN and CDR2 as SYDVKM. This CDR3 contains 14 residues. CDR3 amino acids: CASSLRARGHGYTF. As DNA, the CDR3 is TGTGCCAGCAGTTTAAGAGCGCGGGGACACGGCTACACCTTC.

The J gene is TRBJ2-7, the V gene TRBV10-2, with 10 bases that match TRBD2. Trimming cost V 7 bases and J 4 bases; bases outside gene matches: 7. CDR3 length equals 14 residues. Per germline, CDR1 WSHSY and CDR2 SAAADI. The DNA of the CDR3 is TGCGCCAGCACGAGGACTAGCGGACCTTACGAGCAGTACTTC. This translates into CASTRTSGPYEQYF.

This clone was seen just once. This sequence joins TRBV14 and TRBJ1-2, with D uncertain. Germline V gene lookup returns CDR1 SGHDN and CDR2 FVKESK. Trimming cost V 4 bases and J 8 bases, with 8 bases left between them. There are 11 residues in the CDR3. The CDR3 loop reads CASSPGVGYTF. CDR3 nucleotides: TGTGCCAGCAGCCCCGGGGTGGGCTACACCTTC.